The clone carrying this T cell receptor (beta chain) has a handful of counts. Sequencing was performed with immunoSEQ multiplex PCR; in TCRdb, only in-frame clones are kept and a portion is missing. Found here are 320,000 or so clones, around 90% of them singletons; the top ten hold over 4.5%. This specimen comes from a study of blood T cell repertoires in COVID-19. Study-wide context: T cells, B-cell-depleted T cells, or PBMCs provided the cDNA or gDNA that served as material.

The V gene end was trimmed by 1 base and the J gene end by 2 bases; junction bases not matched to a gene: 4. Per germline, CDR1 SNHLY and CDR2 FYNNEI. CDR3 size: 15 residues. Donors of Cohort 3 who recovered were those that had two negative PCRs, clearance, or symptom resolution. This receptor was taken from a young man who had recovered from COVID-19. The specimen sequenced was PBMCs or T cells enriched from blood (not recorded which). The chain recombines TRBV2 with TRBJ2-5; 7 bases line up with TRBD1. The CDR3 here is CASSEVRGQQETQYF. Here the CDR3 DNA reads TGTGCCAGCAGTGAAGTCCGGGGACAGCAAGAGACCCAGTACTTC.